The T cell receptor (beta chain) under discussion was sequenced for a study of blood T cell repertoires in COVID-19. J was trimmed by 0 bases and V by 3 bases; bases with no gene match: 5. Germline-derived CDR1 and CDR2 are LGHNA and YNFKEQ. The CDR3 runs to 15 residues. Repertoires were generated with immunoSEQ multiplex PCR, while TCRdb's copy carries only in-frame clones and drops some. The data hold some 110,000 clones, with roughly 89% observed a single time. The TCR was taken from a woman in her 30s who had recovered from COVID-19. This sequence joins TRBV4-2 and TRBJ2-7, with TRBD2 identical over 7 bases. Sequencing was done on a sample of PBMCs or T cells enriched from blood (not recorded which). CDR3 amino acids: CASSHESGTSYEQYF. CDR3 DNA: TGTGCCAGCAGCCATGAAAGCGGGACCTCCTACGAGCAGTACTTC.